The clone carrying this T cell receptor beta chain was found a few times. Its cognate antigen is unknown. TCRdb analysed the reads with MiXCR anew, one entry per CDR3 protein. The sample holds about 150,000 distinct CDR3 sequences, 23% seen once. The V and J ends lost 1 base and 0 bases respectively, with 11 bases between them. Germline V gene data show CDR1 as SGHVS and CDR2 as FQNEAQ. This CDR3 spans 16 amino acids. The data were taken from a study of T cell repertoires in cytomegalovirus infection. About the study: Public signatures in TCR beta pointed to CMV infection and matching HLA type.

Findings and caveats of the study: Identification of carriers of CMV plus the relevant HLA was performed using cumulative public TCR beta family frequency. In two of eight donors, the top clonotype was HLA-C-restricted CMV-specific.

The chain couples TRBV7-8 to TRBJ2-3; D gene uncertain. Material for sequencing was PBMCs. This receptor was obtained from a human donor in good health (CMV status not recorded). Some clones in this sample may be carry-over from other donors' samples. DNA for the CDR3: TGTGCCAGCAGCTTAGGGGCTGCGGCTAGCACAGATACGCAGTATTTT. It is translated as CASSLGAAASTDTQYF.